The clone carrying this T cell receptor beta chain was picked up many times. The source of the sample is a study of T-cell reconstitution after alpha-beta-depleted transplantation in children. The CDR3 runs 15 residues. Looked up from germline, CDR1 is SGHRS and CDR2 is YFSETQ. Unmatched junction bases numbered 3, after V lost 0 bases and J lost 2 bases. The library targeted TCRbeta and was prepared with unique molecular identifiers. Via MiXCR, TCRdb re-called the PCR reads, giving one row per CDR3 protein. Found here are fewer than 350,000 distinct CDR3 sequences, about 9.4% of them singletons; the top ten hold 7% to 9.5%.

This sequence was found in a boy under two years old with acute myeloid leukemia, due to receive a stem cell transplant. Here the sequenced sample was PBMCs, taken before TCRalphabeta/CD19-depleted stem cell transplant. The chain recombines TRBV5-1 with TRBJ2-7, with TRBD1 matching 9 bases. CDR3 sequence reads: CASSLETGGPYEQYF. In nucleotides, the CDR3 is TGCGCCAGCAGCTTGGAGACAGGGGGGCCCTACGAGCAGTACTTC.